What follows describes a single T cell receptor beta chain. The antigen remains unidentified. The PCR had 60 Vbeta and 13 Jbeta primers. The data were produced by immunoSEQ multiplex PCR, yet TCRdb's version contains in-frame clones alone and is incomplete. Of 150,000 to 200,000 clones listed, 70% to 80% are singletons. This record comes from a study of cytomegalovirus exposure and HLA in healthy donors. Overall study results and limits: The classifier reportedly diagnosed cytomegalovirus status with high specificity and sensitivity.

Sequencing was performed on PBMCs. The receptor comes from a woman between 35 and 50 years old in good health and CMV-seronegative.

This CDR3 reads CSVDGVLAGASTDTQYF. Here the CDR3 DNA reads TGCAGCGTTGATGGGGTCCTAGCGGGGGCTAGCACAGATACGCAGTATTTT. V is TRBV29-1 and J is TRBJ2-3; 10 bases fit TRBD2. This CDR3 has 17 amino acids. V lost 3 bases and J lost 0; bases outside the gene matches: 9. Germline CDR1 reads SQVTM; CDR2 reads ANQGSEA.